This record concerns one TCR beta chain sequence. Germline V gene data show CDR1 as SNHLY and CDR2 as FYNNEI. Trimming removed 8 bases from V and 9 bases from J; junction bases left unmatched: 9. The CDR3 loop spans 13 amino acids. Method: immunoSEQ multiplex PCR; TCRdb's copy keeps in-frame clones and lacks some. Among under 35,000 clones listed, approximately 89% were seen once. The data were obtained in a study of blood T cell repertoires in COVID-19. This clonotype originated in a human donor in a cohort sampled during active COVID-19. The specimen was peripheral blood. The chain has TRBV2 and TRBJ2-1; 8 bases match TRBD2. For the CDR3, the DNA is TGTGCCAGCGGGGAGATCCGGGGGGGTGAGCAGTTCTTC. Translation gives CASGEIRGGEQFF.